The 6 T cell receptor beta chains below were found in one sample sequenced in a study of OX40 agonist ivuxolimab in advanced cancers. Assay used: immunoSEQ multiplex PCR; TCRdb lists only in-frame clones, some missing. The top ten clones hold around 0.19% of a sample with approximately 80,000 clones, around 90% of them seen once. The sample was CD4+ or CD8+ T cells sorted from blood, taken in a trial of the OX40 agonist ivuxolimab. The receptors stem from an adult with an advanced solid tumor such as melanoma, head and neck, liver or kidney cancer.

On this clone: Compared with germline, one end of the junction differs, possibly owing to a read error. In nucleotides, the CDR3 is TGCGCCCGCAGCCGGGGGGTTGCGGGGGCGAGCTATGGCTACACCTTC. It encodes CARSRGVAGASYGYTF. The rearrangement links TRBV5-1 to TRBJ1-2, with a weak D call TRBD1 (6 bases). Germline values: CDR1 SGHRS, CDR2 YFSETQ. The CDR3 has 16 amino acids.

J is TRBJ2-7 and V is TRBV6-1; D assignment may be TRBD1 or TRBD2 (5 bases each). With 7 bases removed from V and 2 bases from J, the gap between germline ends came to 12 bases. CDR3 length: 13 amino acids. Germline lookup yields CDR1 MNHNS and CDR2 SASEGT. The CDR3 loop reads CASTSGRTYEQYF. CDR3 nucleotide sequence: TGTGCCAGCACCTCGGGGCGCACCTACGAGCAGTACTTC.

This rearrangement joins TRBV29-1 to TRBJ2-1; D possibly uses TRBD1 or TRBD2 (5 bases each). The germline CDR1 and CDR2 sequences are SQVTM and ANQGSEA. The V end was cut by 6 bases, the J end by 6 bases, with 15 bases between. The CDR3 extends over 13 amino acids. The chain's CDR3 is CSVRGPSLNEQFF. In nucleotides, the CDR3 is TGCAGCGTACGGGGACCTTCCCTCAATGAGCAGTTCTTC.

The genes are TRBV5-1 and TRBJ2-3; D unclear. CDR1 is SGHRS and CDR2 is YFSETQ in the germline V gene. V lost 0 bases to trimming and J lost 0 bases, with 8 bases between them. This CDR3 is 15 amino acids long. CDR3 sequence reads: CASSLATDSTDTQYF. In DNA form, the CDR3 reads TGCGCCAGCAGCTTGGCAACGGATAGCACAGATACGCAGTATTTT.

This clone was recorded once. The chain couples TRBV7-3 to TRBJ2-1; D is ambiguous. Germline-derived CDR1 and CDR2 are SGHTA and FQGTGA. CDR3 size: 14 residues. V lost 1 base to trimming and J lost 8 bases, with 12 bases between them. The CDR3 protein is CASSLRPVLDEQFF. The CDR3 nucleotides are TGTGCCAGCAGCTTAAGGCCCGTTCTGGATGAGCAGTTCTTC.

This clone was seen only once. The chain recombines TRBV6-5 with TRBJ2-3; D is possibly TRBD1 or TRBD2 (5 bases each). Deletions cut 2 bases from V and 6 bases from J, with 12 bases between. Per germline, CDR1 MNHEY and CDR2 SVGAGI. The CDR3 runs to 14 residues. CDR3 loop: CASSYGARRDTQYF. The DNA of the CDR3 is TGTGCCAGCAGTTACGGGGCGCGGAGGGATACGCAGTATTTT.